This TCR beta chain was recovered during a study of blood T cell repertoires in COVID-19 (dated by TCRdb to about 2020). A note on the overall study: Samples from collaborators originated in the United States, Italy and Spain and spanned both the acute and convalescent phases of COVID-19. The material from the prospective study consisted of cDNA or gDNA derived from T cells, B-cell-depleted T cells, or PBMCs. The dataset comprised deeply sampled blood TCRbeta repertoires from subjects exposed to, actively infected with, or recovered from COVID-19. A freely available public database, intended as a resource for researchers studying the immune response to SARS-CoV-2, is where the repertoires were released. The samples were drawn from two sources: the first 160 participants of the ongoing ImmuneRACE study, and some 1,300 subjects contributed by 6 global collaborators. The sample metadata nearly always contained a de-identified subject ID, COVID-19 status, age in years and sex. Where HLA class I and class II types were available, the types were taken from metadata supplied by the sample provider, not from assay-based typing. General study outcomes and caveats: The quantity of clinical and demographic metadata differed by source and by participant and was supplied without curation.

The CDR3 runs 13 residues from the cysteine to the phenylalanine. The read is trimmed to its CDR3 DNA, 39 bases read in frame from base 1. At the junction V is shortened by 3 bases and J by 7 bases; bases outside the gene matches: 4. The germline V gene yields SGHRS for CDR1 and YFSETQ for CDR2. In Seattle, one collaborating source enrolled patients while the infection was active and tracked those patients longitudinally over the course of disease. Each collaborating institution followed its own protocols to collect whole blood in K2EDTA tubes. Collaborator samples were shipped for TCRbeta analysis as frozen whole blood, isolated PBMCs, or DNA extracted from either sample type. The immunoSEQ Assay, a bias-controlled multiplex PCR, was used to amplify TCRbeta CDR3 regions from genomic DNA. The original pipeline was this. Within the assay, amplification of reference gene primers was used to estimate how many nucleated cells each sample contained. To quantify the absolute abundance of each unique TCRbeta CDR3 rearrangement, sequence reads were collapsed and filtered. Productive Simpson clonality was computed per sample as the square root of Simpson's diversity index over productive rearrangements. The clones in this table, taken by TCRdb from immuneACCESS, are in-frame only. Not every clone is retained; where verified, under half of the shortfall comes from an unresolved V gene, and the cause of the rest is unknown. V, J and clone size are those of that table, while D and trimming were read from the DNA. Counted in this sample were 300,000 to 350,000 clones; almost 90% of them appeared once. The ten largest account for around 1% of the sample.

On this clone itself: Its cognate antigen has yet to be identified. Base qualities are missing; no much larger clone stands one base away.

The chain uses TRBV5-1 and TRBJ1-1, with 9 central nucleotides matching TRBD1. The specimen was peripheral blood. The source is a woman between 35 and 50 years old with COVID-19, enrolled during active disease. The CDR3 region reads CASSWGQGLEAFF. The base sequence is TGCGCCAGCAGCTGGGGACAGGGTCTTGAAGCTTTCTTT. The reference TRBV5-1 and TRBJ1-1 proteins fill in what lies around the CDR3, so the full variable domain reads KAGVTQTPRYLIKTRGQQVTLSCSPISGHRSVSWYQQTPGQGLQFLFEYFSETQRNKGNFPGRFSGRQFSNSRSEMNVSTLELGDSALYLCASSWGQGLEAFFGQGTRLTVV.